The sequence of this TCR beta chain was determined in a study of blood T cell repertoires in COVID-19. Study at large: Acute and convalescent COVID-19 specimens originated in the United States, Italy and Spain. PBMCs, B-cell-depleted T cells, or T cells were the source of the cDNA or gDNA that made up the material.

Original analysis: Amplification from reference gene primers served as the basis for estimated nucleated cell counts. Clones were sequenced by immunoSEQ multiplex PCR, and TCRdb holds only the in-frame ones, with some missing. The V and J calls and clone size were taken over from that table, and D and trimming were inferred from the DNA. The sample carries about 190,000 clones, more than 60% recorded once. The germline V and J ends were trimmed by 4 bases and 2 bases, with 10 bases remaining between them. This CDR3 contains 14 residues. Germline V gene data show CDR1 as LGHDT and CDR2 as YNNKEL (reference sequence).

The sequenced material came from peripheral blood. The clonotype originates from a man over 45 who had recovered from COVID-19. The chain links TRBV3-1 (or the pseudogene TRBV3-2) to TRBJ2-3; D call uncertain. As DNA, the CDR3 is TGTGCCAGCAGCCGGAGAGCGTCCACAGATACGCAGTATTTT. It codes for CASSRRASTDTQYF.